The sequence of this T cell receptor (beta chain) was determined in a study of T cell repertoires in cytomegalovirus infection. Study context: Public TCR beta signatures provided an indication of both CMV infection and a matching HLA type. Study-wide points: Carriers of CMV and the relevant HLA type were discriminated by public TCR beta frequency. Dominant in the ex vivo response were TCR beta clonotypes restricted by HLA-C and specific for CMV.

MiXCR, run by TCRdb on the reads, gives a single entry per CDR3 protein. Of about 490,000 distinct CDR3 sequences listed, around 11% are singletons. There are many counts of this clonotype. Antigen: not known. The TCR comes from a human donor in good health (CMV status not recorded). Some clones in this sample may be carry-over from other donors' samples. Specimen: PBMCs.

As DNA, the CDR3 is TGCGCAGGGAGAACTAATGAAAAACTGTTTTTT. Protein product: CAGRTNEKLFF. The rearrangement uses TRBV20-1 and TRBJ1-4; D may be TRBD1 (5 bases). Germline V gene lookup returns CDR1 DFQATT and CDR2 SNEGSKA (reference sequence). The CDR3 length is 11 residues.